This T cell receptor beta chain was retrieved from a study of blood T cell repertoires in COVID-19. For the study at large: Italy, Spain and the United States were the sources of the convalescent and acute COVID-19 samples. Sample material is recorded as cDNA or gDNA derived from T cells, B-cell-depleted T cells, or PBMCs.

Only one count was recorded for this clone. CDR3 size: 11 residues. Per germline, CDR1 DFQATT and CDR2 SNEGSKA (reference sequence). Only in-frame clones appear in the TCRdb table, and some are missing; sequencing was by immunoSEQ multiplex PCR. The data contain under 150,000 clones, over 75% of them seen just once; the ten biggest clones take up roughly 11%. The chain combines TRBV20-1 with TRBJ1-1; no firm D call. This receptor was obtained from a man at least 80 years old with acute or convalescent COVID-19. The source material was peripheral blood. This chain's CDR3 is CSGGSDTEAFF. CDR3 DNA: TGCAGCGGCGGTTCTGACACTGAAGCTTTCTTT.